The 7 T cell receptor beta chains given below trace back to one sample, sequenced in a study of blood T cells in healthy people across ages. Sample-barcoded 5' priming and a J-beta primer mix drove a second PCR of roughly 7 to 11 cycles. TCRdb used MiXCR to reprocess the 5' RACE reads, holding one entry per CDR3 protein. The sample holds 650,000 to 900,000 distinct CDR3 sequences, less than 80% seen once. Sequenced sample: blood. These receptor sequences come from a man between 25 and 39 years old in good health.

This clonotype was recorded once. This sequence joins TRBV27 and TRBJ2-1; D is unresolved. The ends were cut back, 3 bases at V and 5 bases at J, with 14 bases in the middle. CDR1 MNHEY and CDR2 SMNVEV come from the germline V gene (reference sequence). This CDR3 region has 15 residues. Here the CDR3 DNA reads TGTGCCAGCAGTTTGGGTAGTTGGGCTAACAATGAGCAGTTCTTC. This sequence encodes CASSLGSWANNEQFF.

The CDR3 DNA reads TGTGCCAGCTCACCCTCCCAGGGAAATAGCAATCAGCCCCAGCATTTT. Translating gives CASSPSQGNSNQPQHF. This sequence joins TRBV18 and TRBJ1-5; weak D call: TRBD1 (5 bases). The CDR3 is 16 residues long. With 3 bases removed from V and 0 bases from J, the gap between germline ends came to 12 bases. Germline V gives CDR1 KGHSH, CDR2 LQKENI.

The rearrangement joins TRBV20-1 to TRBJ2-5, with 9 bases matching TRBD2. The better agreement between TRBJ2-7 and the DNA end casts doubt on the J call. Germline V lookup: CDR1 DFQATT, CDR2 SNEGSKA (reference sequence). This CDR3 contains 15 residues. The CDR3 here is CSARHLAGISYEQYF. CDR3 coding DNA: TGCAGTGCTAGACATCTAGCGGGGATATCCTACGAGCAGTACTTC.

This clonotype came up a few times. The J gene is TRBJ2-3, the V gene TRBV20-1, with D possibly matching TRBD2 (6 bases). The CDR3 is 12 residues long. Germline values: CDR1 DFQATT, CDR2 SNEGSKA (reference sequence). Trimming left V 3 bases short and J 7 bases short, with 11 bases between. CDR3 nucleotides: TGCAGTGCTAGGGGGGGAGATTATACGCAGTATTTT. Translation: CSARGGDYTQYF.

There are a few counts of this clonotype. The V gene is TRBV7-9, the J gene TRBJ2-2; D is unresolved. V lost 8 bases and J lost 4, with 17 bases in between. The CDR3 extends over 15 amino acids. The V gene's germline CDR1 is SEHNR and CDR2 FQNEAQ (reference sequence). The CDR3 sequence is CASHSGQVVTGELFF. CDR3 coding DNA: TGTGCCAGCCATTCTGGGCAAGTGGTCACCGGGGAGCTGTTTTTT.

The chain links TRBV15 to TRBJ2-5; D may be TRBD1 or TRBD2 (6 bases each). Trimming removed 0 bases from V and 2 bases from J, with 13 bases in between. Germline CDR1 and CDR2: LNHNV and YYDKDF (reference sequence). This CDR3 spans 16 amino acids. The CDR3 nucleotides are TGTGCCACCAGCAGAGATCCGGGGGCCTTTCAAGAGACCCAGTACTTC. Residues: CATSRDPGAFQETQYF.

The chain couples TRBV20-1 to TRBJ2-1; 10 bases fit TRBD1. The V gene's germline CDR1 is DFQATT and CDR2 SNEGSKA (reference sequence). The length of the CDR3 is 15 residues. Germline trimming cut 0 bases from V and 7 bases from J; bases unmatched to any gene: 6. The CDR3 sequence is CSARDLRTGGNEQFF. The CDR3 DNA sequence: TGCAGTGCTAGAGATTTAAGGACAGGGGGAAATGAGCAGTTCTTC.